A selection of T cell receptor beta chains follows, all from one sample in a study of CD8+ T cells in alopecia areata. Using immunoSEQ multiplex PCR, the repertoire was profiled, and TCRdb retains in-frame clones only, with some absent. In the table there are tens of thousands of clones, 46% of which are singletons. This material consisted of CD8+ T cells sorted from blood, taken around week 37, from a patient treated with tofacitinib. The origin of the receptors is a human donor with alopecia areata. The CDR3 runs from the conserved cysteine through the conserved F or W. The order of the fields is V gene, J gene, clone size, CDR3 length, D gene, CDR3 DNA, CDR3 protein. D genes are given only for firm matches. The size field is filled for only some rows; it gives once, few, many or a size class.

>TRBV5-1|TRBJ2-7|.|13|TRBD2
TGCGCCAGCAGCTCCCCGGGAGGGCGCGAGCAGTACTTC
CASSSPGGREQYF
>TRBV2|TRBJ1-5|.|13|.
TGTGCCAGCAGTGAAGGTACTGATCAGCCCCAGCATTTT
CASSEGTDQPQHF
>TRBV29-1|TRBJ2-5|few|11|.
TGCAGCGTTGGGGTTTGGGAGACCCAGTACTTC
CSVGVWETQYF
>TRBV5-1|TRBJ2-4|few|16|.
TGCGCCAGCAGCTCTCTGGAGGGGCGGGATTGGGACATTCAGTACTTC
CASSSLEGRDWDIQYF
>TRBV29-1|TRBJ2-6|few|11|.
TGCAGCGCGTCTGGGGCCAACGTCCTGACTTTC
CSASGANVLTF
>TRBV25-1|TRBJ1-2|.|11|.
TGTGCCAGCAGTCCGGGGCTTGGCTACACCTTC
CASSPGLGYTF
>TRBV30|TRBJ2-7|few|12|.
TGTGCCTGGAAGGGCGCCTCCTACGAGCAGTACTTC
CAWKGASYEQYF
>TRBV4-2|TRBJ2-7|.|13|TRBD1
TGTGCCAGCAGCCACGGACAGGGGCGCGAGCAGTACTTC
CASSHGQGREQYF
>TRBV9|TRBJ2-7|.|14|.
TGTGCCAGCAGCCCCAGTGACGGGGGCTACGAGCAGTACTTC
CASSPSDGGYEQYF
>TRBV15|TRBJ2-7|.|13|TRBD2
TGTGCCACCAGCTCGGGGGGGTTCTACGAGCAGTACTTC
CATSSGGFYEQYF
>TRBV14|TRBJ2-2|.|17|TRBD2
TGTGCCAGCAGCCAAGAAGGCGGGAGATTCCCGACCGGGGAGCTGTTTTTT
CASSQEGGRFPTGELFF
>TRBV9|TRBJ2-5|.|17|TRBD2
TGTGCCAGCAGCGTAGACGGTGGGGGAGGGCTCGAGGAGACCCAGTACTTC
CASSVDGGGGLEETQYF
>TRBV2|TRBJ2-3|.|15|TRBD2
TGTGCCAGCAGGCGGACTAGCGGGAGGGCAGATACGCAGTATTTT
CASRRTSGRADTQYF
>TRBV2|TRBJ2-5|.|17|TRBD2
TGTGCCAGCAGGGGGACTAGCGGGAGGGCCTCCTGGGAGACCCAGTACTTC
CASRGTSGRASWETQYF
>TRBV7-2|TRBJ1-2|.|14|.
TGTGCCAGCAGCCCCGAGGCCGGGGACTATGGCTACACCTTC
CASSPEAGDYGYTF
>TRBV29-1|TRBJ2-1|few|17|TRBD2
TGCAGCGTTGTAGTGAGCGGGAACGGTTGGAGCGCTGATGAGCAGTTCTTC
CSVVVSGNGWSADEQFF
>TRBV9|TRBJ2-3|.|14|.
TGTGCCAGCAGCGCTGGGGGTCCCACAGATACGCAGTATTTT
CASSAGGPTDTQYF
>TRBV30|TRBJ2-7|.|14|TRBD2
TGTGCCTGGGCTCAGGATAGCGGGCCCTACGAGCAGTACTTC
CAWAQDSGPYEQYF
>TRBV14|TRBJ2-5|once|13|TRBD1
TGTGCCAGCAGCCAACACAGGGGAGAGACCCAGTACTTC
CASSQHRGETQYF
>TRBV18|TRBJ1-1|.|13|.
TGTGCCAGCTCGCCCGCGGGGCTTACTGAAGCTTTCTTT
CASSPAGLTEAFF
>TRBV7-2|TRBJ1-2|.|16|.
TGTGCCAGCAGCCCTGCCCCCGAGACCGACGACTATGGCTACACCTTC
CASSPAPETDDYGYTF
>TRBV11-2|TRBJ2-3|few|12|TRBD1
TGTGCCAGCACTACAGGGGCAGATACGCAGTATTTT
CASTTGADTQYF
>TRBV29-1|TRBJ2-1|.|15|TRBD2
TGCAGCGTTGAAGGACCAGCGGGAGAAGACAATGAGCAGTTCTTC
CSVEGPAGEDNEQFF
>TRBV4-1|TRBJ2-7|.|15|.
TGCGCCAGCAGCCAGAAGGGACCACCCGGTTACGAGCAGTACTTC
CASSQKGPPGYEQYF
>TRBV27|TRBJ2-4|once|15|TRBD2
TGTGCCAGCAGTACCTCCACTAGCGGAAAAAACATTCAGTACTTC
CASSTSTSGKNIQYF
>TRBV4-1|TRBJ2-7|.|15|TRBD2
TGCGCCAGCAGCTTCGGGACTAGCGGGACCTACGAGCAGTACTTC
CASSFGTSGTYEQYF